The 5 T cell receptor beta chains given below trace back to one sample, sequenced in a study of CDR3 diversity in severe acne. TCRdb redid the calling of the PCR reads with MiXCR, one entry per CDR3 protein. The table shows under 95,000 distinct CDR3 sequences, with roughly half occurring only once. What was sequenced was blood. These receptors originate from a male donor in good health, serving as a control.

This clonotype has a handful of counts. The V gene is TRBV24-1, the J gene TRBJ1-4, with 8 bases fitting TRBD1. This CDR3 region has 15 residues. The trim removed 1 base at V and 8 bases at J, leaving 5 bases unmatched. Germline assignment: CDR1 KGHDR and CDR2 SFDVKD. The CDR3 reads CATSDFQGAEEKLFF. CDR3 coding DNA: TGTGCCACCAGTGATTTTCAGGGGGCAGAAGAAAAACTGTTTTTT.

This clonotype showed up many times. The CDR3 DNA sequence: TGCGCCAGCAGCTTGCGGGATCTCACAGATACGCAGTATTTT. The encoded protein is CASSLRDLTDTQYF. J is TRBJ2-3 and V is TRBV5-1; perhaps TRBD2 as D (5 bases). Between the trimmed V and J ends, which lost 1 base and 2 bases, there was a span of 8 bases. This CDR3 region has 14 residues. Germline V CDR1 and CDR2: SGHRS, YFSETQ.

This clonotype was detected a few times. The CDR3 is CASSSSGTGGGLGYGYTF. As DNA, the CDR3 is TGTGCCAGCAGTTCCTCCGGGACAGGAGGCGGTCTCGGCTATGGCTACACCTTC. The rearrangement links TRBV28 to TRBJ1-2; 8 nucleotides line up with TRBD1. Germline CDR1 reads MDHEN; CDR2 reads SYDVKM. The V gene end was trimmed by 4 bases and the J gene end by 4 bases; junction bases not matched to a gene: 17. The CDR3 runs 18 residues.

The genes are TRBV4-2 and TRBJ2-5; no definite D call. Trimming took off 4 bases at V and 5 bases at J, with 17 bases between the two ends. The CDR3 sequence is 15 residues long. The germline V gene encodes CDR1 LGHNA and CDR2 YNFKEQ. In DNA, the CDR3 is TGTGCCAGCAGCCGCCAACGGGCTAGAGAGGAGACCCAGTACTTC. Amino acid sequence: CASSRQRAREETQYF.

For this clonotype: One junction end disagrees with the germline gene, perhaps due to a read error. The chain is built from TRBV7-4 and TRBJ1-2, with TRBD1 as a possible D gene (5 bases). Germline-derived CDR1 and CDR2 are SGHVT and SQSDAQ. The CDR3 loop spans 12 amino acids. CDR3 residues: CASSLAYRLVTF. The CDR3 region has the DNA TGTGCCAGCAGTTTAGCGTACAGGTTGGTCACCTTC.